The 32 T cell receptor beta chains in this list originate from one sample, sequenced in a study of shared clonotypes between healthy human individuals. Profiled with immunoSEQ multiplex PCR; TCRdb holds only in-frame clones, not every one. In the table there are 2 million to 2.5 million clones, 95% of which are singletons. The source material was naive CD4+ T cells sorted from blood. The sample's subset: CD45RA+ positively selected. Source of these receptors: a man between 18 and 29 years old in good health.

The V and J genes are TRBV5-1 and TRBJ2-2, with 8 positions matching TRBD2. The CDR3 has 15 amino acids. V trimming: 3 bases; J trimming: 2 bases; junction bases outside the gene matches: 3. Germline V lookup: CDR1 SGHRS, CDR2 YFSETQ. The CDR3 loop is CASSWREDNTGELFF. The CDR3 DNA reads as TGCGCCAGCAGCTGGCGGGAGGACAACACCGGGGAGCTGTTTTTT.

The V gene is TRBV7-2, the J gene TRBJ2-1; 8 bases map to TRBD2. Germline V gives CDR1 SGHTA, CDR2 FQGNSA. This CDR3 is 14 amino acids long. Germline trimming cut 6 bases from V and 8 bases from J; bases unmatched to any gene: 9. CDR3 nucleotide sequence: TGTGCCAGCAGTGTTAGCGGGATACGGTATGAGCAGTTCTTC. It specifies CASSVSGIRYEQFF.

This clone was seen only a few times. The J gene is TRBJ1-2, the V gene TRBV11-2; maybe TRBD1 (5 bases). The ends were cut back, 3 bases at V and 6 bases at J, with 11 bases in the middle. The CDR3 length is 13 residues. The germline V gene has CDR1 SGHAT and CDR2 FQNNGV. The CDR3 loop reads CASSLSGLDGYTF. Here the CDR3 DNA reads TGTGCCAGCAGCTTGTCAGGGCTGGATGGCTACACCTTC.

This clone appeared a few times. The V gene is TRBV28, the J gene TRBJ2-3, with TRBD2 matching 14 bases. This CDR3 has 16 amino acids. V lost 4 bases to trimming and J lost 5 bases; unmatched junction nucleotides: 5. Germline-derived CDR1 and CDR2 are MDHEN and SYDVKM. The CDR3 DNA reads as TGTGCCAGCAGTTGGGGACTAGCGGGGGCCGGAGATACGCAGTATTTT. It encodes CASSWGLAGAGDTQYF.

The V call is TRBV30, the J call TRBJ2-1; D ambiguous. This CDR3 comprises 12 residues. The germline V gene encodes CDR1 GTSNPN and CDR2 SVGIG (reference sequence). With 4 bases removed from V and 8 bases from J, the gap between germline ends came to 12 bases. CDR3 DNA: TGTGCCTGGACCCAACTCGGCCATGAGCAGTTCTTC. Its protein product is CAWTQLGHEQFF. Full variable domain (missing parts from reference TRBV30 and TRBJ2-1): SQTIHQWPATLVQPVGSPLSLECTVEGTSNPNLYWYRQAAGRGLQLLFYSVGIGQISSEVPQNLSASRPQDRQFILSSKKLLLSDSGFYLCAWTQLGHEQFFGPGTRLTVL.

V usage is TRBV21-1 and J usage is TRBJ2-7; TRBD2, as called in the table, went unchecked against the DNA. TRBV21-1 is listed as a pseudogene. The CDR3 loop spans 16 amino acids. Written as DNA, the CDR3 is TGTGCCAGCAGCAATCGTTTTAGCGGTGTCGCCTACGAGCAGTACTTC. Translating gives CASSNRFSGVAYEQYF.

V and J are TRBV6-5 and TRBJ1-2; D is unclear. CDR3 length: 13 residues. V lost 10 bases to trimming and J lost 7 bases, with 19 bases between them. Per the germline V gene, CDR1 is MNHEY and CDR2 is SVGAGI. The CDR3: CATVGSGKTGYTF. The CDR3 DNA sequence: TGTGCCACGGTCGGCTCGGGGAAAACTGGCTACACCTTC.

This clone was observed a handful of times. Other nucleotide sequences in the sample specify the same CDR3. The J gene is TRBJ1-1, the V gene TRBV7-3; 9 bases agree with TRBD1. The CDR3 spans 14 residues. Germline CDR1 is SGHTA and CDR2 is FQGTGA. With 3 bases clipped from V and 1 base from J, the junction kept 0 bases outside the gene matches. CDR3 sequence (DNA): TGTGCCAGCAGCTTGACAGGGGGGAACACTGAAGCTTTCTTT. Its protein product is CASSLTGGNTEAFF.

The rearrangement uses TRBV30 and TRBJ1-2, with 9 bases lining up with TRBD1. J gave up 8 bases and V 1 base, and 8 bases lay outside the gene matches. The CDR3 totals 14 residues. Germline V gene sequence: CDR1 GTSNPN, CDR2 SVGIG (reference sequence). CDR3 protein: CAWSGGQGTTGYTF. In DNA form, the CDR3 reads TGTGCCTGGAGTGGTGGACAGGGGACGACGGGCTACACCTTC.

V gene TRBV2 combines with J gene TRBJ2-1; no definite D call. The germline CDR1 and CDR2 sequences are SNHLY and FYNNEI. With 8 bases removed from V and 4 bases from J, the gap between germline ends came to 6 bases. This CDR3 region has 11 residues. The CDR3 protein is CASRQYNEQFF. CDR3 nucleotide sequence: TGTGCCAGCCGTCAGTACAATGAGCAGTTCTTC.

V gene TRBV19 combines with J gene TRBJ2-6; 12 bases fit TRBD1. CDR3 length equals 17 residues. The trim removed 3 bases at V and 3 bases at J, leaving 3 bases unmatched. Germline V CDR1 and CDR2: LNHDA, SQIVND (reference sequence). In nucleotides, the CDR3 is TGTGCCAGTAGTATGGGGACAGGGGGCCATGGGGCCAACGTCCTGACTTTC. Its translation is CASSMGTGGHGANVLTF. Full variable domain (missing parts from reference TRBV19 and TRBJ2-6): DGGITQSPKYLFRKEGQNVTLSCEQNLNHDAMYWYRQDPGQGLRLIYYSQIVNDFQKGDIAEGYSVSREKKESFPLTVTSAQKNPTAFYLCASSMGTGGHGANVLTFGAGSRLTVL.

Concerning this clone: At the DNA level, this CDR3 is encoded by other sequences in the same sample as well. The chain recombines TRBV7-2 with TRBJ1-5; 9 bases are a match to TRBD1. V dropped 3 bases and J dropped 6; count of bases not matched to a gene: 6. CDR1 and CDR2 from the germline V gene are SGHTA and FQGNSA. The CDR3 runs to 15 residues. The CDR3 DNA reads TGTGCCAGCAGCTTGGAACAGGGGGCAGGTCAGCCCCAGCATTTT. Its translation is CASSLEQGAGQPQHF.

The rearrangement links TRBV6-1 to TRBJ1-2, with D hard to call. The CDR3 contains 16 residues. CDR1 is MNHNS and CDR2 is SASEGT in the germline V gene. Between the trimmed V and J ends, which lost 1 base and 5 bases, there was a span of 17 bases. The CDR3 coding sequence is TGTGCCAGCAGTGAAGGCGATACACTATCTGGGTATGGCTACACCTTC. Translation: CASSEGDTLSGYGYTF.

The chain carries TRBV2 and TRBJ1-2; 10 positions agree with TRBD1. This CDR3 has 15 amino acids. Per germline, CDR1 SNHLY and CDR2 FYNNEI. The trim removed 2 bases at V and 3 bases at J, leaving 3 bases unmatched. CDR3 sequence (DNA): TGTGCCAGCAGTGAAAGACAGGGGGCAGACTATGGCTACACCTTC. Its translation is CASSERQGADYGYTF.

The chain combines TRBV11-2 with TRBJ2-3; the D is unclear. Trimming removed 0 bases from V and 6 bases from J, with 16 bases in between. CDR1 and CDR2 from the germline V gene are SGHAT and FQNNGV. This CDR3 contains 16 residues. CDR3: CASSLDGVLVSDTQYF. The CDR3 DNA sequence: TGTGCCAGCAGCTTAGATGGCGTCTTGGTTTCGGATACGCAGTATTTT. Using reference TRBV11-2 and TRBJ2-3 for the parts outside the CDR3, the full variable domain is EAGVAQSPRYKIIEKRQSVAFWCNPISGHATLYWYQQILGQGPKLLIQFQNNGVVDDSQLPKDRFSAERLKGVDSTLKIQPAKLEDSAVYLCASSLDGVLVSDTQYFGPGTRLTVL.

The sample holds one count of this clone. The J gene is TRBJ1-1, the V gene TRBV30; D is ambiguous. The CDR3 totals 14 residues. In germline, CDR1 is GTSNPN, CDR2 SVGIG (reference sequence). V dropped 0 bases and J dropped 0 bases, with 8 bases sitting between them. CDR3 nucleotides: TGTGCCTGGAGTGTCAGTCCACTGAACACTGAAGCTTTCTTT. The encoded protein is CAWSVSPLNTEAFF. Full variable domain (missing parts from reference TRBV30 and TRBJ1-1): SQTIHQWPATLVQPVGSPLSLECTVEGTSNPNLYWYRQAAGRGLQLLFYSVGIGQISSEVPQNLSASRPQDRQFILSSKKLLLSDSGFYLCAWSVSPLNTEAFFGQGTRLTVV.

This chain connects TRBV27 to TRBJ2-7; 7 bases match TRBD2. The CDR3 length is 14 residues. Germline V lookup: CDR1 MNHEY, CDR2 SMNVEV (reference sequence). V shed 5 bases, J shed 3 bases, and the junction held 7 bases outside the gene matches. The CDR3 spells CASSGSGSLYEQYF. Written as DNA, the CDR3 is TGTGCCAGCAGTGGTAGCGGGTCCCTCTACGAGCAGTACTTC.

The rearrangement links TRBV28 to TRBJ2-2, with D unclear. V lost 5 bases, J lost 7 bases, and 8 bases lay in between. CDR1 and CDR2 (germline): MDHEN, SYDVKM. This CDR3 comprises 12 residues. In DNA, the CDR3 is TGTGCCAGCAGTCCTCTCTTCGGGGAGCTGTTTTTT. Its translation is CASSPLFGELFF.

The V call is TRBV27, the J call TRBJ2-7; D is perhaps TRBD1 (6 bases). CDR3 size: 16 residues. CDR1 and CDR2 from the germline V gene are MNHEY and SMNVEV (reference sequence). Trimming pared 6 bases from V and 3 bases from J, leaving 21 bases between. CDR3 sequence (DNA): TGTGCCAGCAGCTTGGGGGCACAGGGTATAGTCTACGAGCAGTACTTC. Translating it yields CASSLGAQGIVYEQYF.

V is TRBV6-1 and J is TRBJ1-1; D gene ambiguous. Germline CDR1 is MNHNS and CDR2 is SASEGT. V was pared by 8 bases and J by 2 bases, with 12 bases between. CDR3 size: 13 residues. In DNA, the CDR3 is TGTGCCAGCGCACCCAGGAGCAACACTGAAGCTTTCTTT. Its translation is CASAPRSNTEAFF.

This rearrangement joins TRBV11-2 to TRBJ2-3; no clear D. This CDR3 spans 14 amino acids. Germline V gene data show CDR1 as SGHAT and CDR2 as FQNNGV. V was pared by 3 bases and J by 1 base, with 8 bases between. The CDR3 is CASSFGPGTDTQYF. As DNA, the CDR3 is TGTGCCAGCAGCTTTGGTCCCGGCACAGATACGCAGTATTTT.

This clone occurred once. The chain has TRBV28 and TRBJ1-4; D unresolved. The CDR3 sequence is 13 residues long. From germline, CDR1 is MDHEN and CDR2 SYDVKM. Trimming stripped 6 bases from V and 8 bases from J, with 13 bases between. CDR3 in amino acids: CASRGSFSEKLFF. The CDR3 DNA reads as TGTGCCAGCAGGGGGAGTTTTAGCGAAAAACTGTTTTTT.

The rearrangement links TRBV6-5 to TRBJ2-1; either TRBD1 or TRBD2 may fit D (5 bases each). The CDR3 sequence is 15 residues long. V lost 0 bases to trimming and J lost 6 bases, with 12 bases between them. Germline V gene lookup returns CDR1 MNHEY and CDR2 SVGAGI. The CDR3 bases are TGTGCCAGCAGTTACTCGAGGGGAATCCGCAATGAGCAGTTCTTC. Its translation: CASSYSRGIRNEQFF.

This clone has a single count. The chain links TRBV28 to TRBJ2-7; no firm D call. This CDR3 is built from 12 residues. Germline V gene sequence: CDR1 MDHEN, CDR2 SYDVKM. Trimming stripped 3 bases from V and 5 bases from J, with 8 bases between. CDR3 nucleotide sequence: TGTGCCAGCAGTTTCTCAGCAAACGAGCAGTACTTC. Translating it yields CASSFSANEQYF.

V is TRBV5-1 and J is TRBJ1-2; D unresolved. This CDR3 contains 13 residues. Looked up from germline, CDR1 is SGHRS and CDR2 is YFSETQ. V shed 0 bases and J shed 7 bases, with 10 bases lying between them. The chain's CDR3 is CASSLGQSPGYTF. The CDR3 bases are TGCGCCAGCAGCTTGGGACAATCCCCTGGCTACACCTTC.

This chain links TRBV30 with TRBJ1-4, with D perhaps matching TRBD1 (5 bases). The CDR3 is made up of 14 amino acids. Trimming took off 6 bases at V and 8 bases at J, with 19 bases between the two ends. In germline, CDR1 is GTSNPN, CDR2 SVGIG (reference sequence). The CDR3 sequence: CACTSRDLGEKLFF. CDR3 in DNA: TGTGCCTGTACAAGCCGGGACCTAGGGGAAAAACTGTTTTTT.

This sequence joins TRBV6-1 and TRBJ1-1; 7 nucleotides match TRBD1. Germline CDR1 is MNHNS and CDR2 is SASEGT. The junction had 9 bases not matched to a gene; V was cut back by 0 bases and J by 11 bases. The CDR3 totals 14 residues. The CDR3 is CASSEAGDSRRAFF. For the CDR3, the DNA is TGTGCCAGCAGTGAAGCGGGGGACAGCCGGAGGGCTTTCTTT.

This chain links TRBV19 with TRBJ1-4; D is ambiguous. V lost 6 bases, J lost 5 bases, and 13 bases lay in between. Germline CDR1 LNHDA, CDR2 SQIVND (reference sequence). CDR3 length: 14 residues. The CDR3, as DNA: TGTGCCAGTAGCCCCTCAAGCAGGAATGAAAAACTGTTTTTT. Translation: CASSPSSRNEKLFF. Supplemented by reference TRBV19 and TRBJ1-4, the full variable domain reads DGGITQSPKYLFRKEGQNVTLSCEQNLNHDAMYWYRQDPGQGLRLIYYSQIVNDFQKGDIAEGYSVSREKKESFPLTVTSAQKNPTAFYLCASSPSSRNEKLFFGSGTQLSVL.

The chain is built from TRBV11-1 and TRBJ1-1, with no clear D. Germline CDR1 SGHAT, CDR2 FQDESV (reference sequence). Trimming cost V 2 bases and J 5 bases, with 6 bases left between them. The CDR3 is 12 amino acids. CDR3 sequence: CASSLQGTEAFF. Here the CDR3 DNA reads TGTGCCAGCAGCTTACAAGGGACTGAAGCTTTCTTT.

This clone has only one observation. This chain links TRBV6-5 with TRBJ1-2, with D perhaps TRBD1 (6 bases). V was shortened by 1 base and J by 5 bases, with 17 bases between the two germline ends. The CDR3 is 16 residues long. Germline values: CDR1 MNHEY, CDR2 SVGAGI. The CDR3 here is CASSYFSRGGEYGYTF. The DNA for the CDR3 is TGTGCCAGCAGTTACTTCTCCAGGGGCGGAGAATATGGCTACACCTTC.

The rearrangement uses TRBV28 and TRBJ1-1; 7 positions agree with TRBD1. V lost 11 bases, J lost 4 bases, and 13 bases stayed unmatched. This CDR3 has 14 residues. Germline-derived CDR1 and CDR2 are MDHEN and SYDVKM. CDR3 protein: CAAGVGGASTEAFF. DNA for the CDR3: TGTGCCGCGGGGGTAGGGGGCGCGAGCACTGAAGCTTTCTTT.

This rearrangement joins TRBV10-3 to TRBJ2-1; perhaps TRBD2 as D (6 bases). Trimming took 7 bases from V and 5 from J, leaving 12 bases between them. The CDR3 sequence is 13 residues long. CDR1 is ENHRY and CDR2 is SYGVKD in the germline V gene. The CDR3 DNA sequence: TGTGCCATCACCGCGGGGTCAGACAATGAGCAGTTCTTC. Protein product: CAITAGSDNEQFF.